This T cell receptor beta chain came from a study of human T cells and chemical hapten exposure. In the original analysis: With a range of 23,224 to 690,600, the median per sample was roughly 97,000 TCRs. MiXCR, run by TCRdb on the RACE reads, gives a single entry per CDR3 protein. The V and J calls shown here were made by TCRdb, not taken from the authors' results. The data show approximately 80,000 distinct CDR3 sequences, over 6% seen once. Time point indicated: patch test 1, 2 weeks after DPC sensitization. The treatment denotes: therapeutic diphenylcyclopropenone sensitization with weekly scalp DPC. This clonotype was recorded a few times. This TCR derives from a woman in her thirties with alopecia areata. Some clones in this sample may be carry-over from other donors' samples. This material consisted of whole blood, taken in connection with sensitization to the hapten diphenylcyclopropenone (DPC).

The CDR3 is CASSFWVERGSPLHF. DNA of the CDR3: TGTGCCAGCAGCTTTTGGGTAGAGAGGGGTTCACCCCTCCACTTT. The chain combines TRBV7-2 with TRBJ1-6, with D possibly being TRBD1 (5 bases). Germline CDR1 and CDR2: SGHTA and FQGNSA. The CDR3 loop spans 15 amino acids. Between the trimmed V and J ends, which lost 3 bases and 9 bases, there was a span of 15 bases.